This note documents a single TCR beta chain sequence. V was clipped by 0 bases and J by 5 bases; unmatched bases: 1. The germline CDR1 and CDR2 sequences are MNHEY and SMNVEV (reference sequence). This CDR3 comprises 14 residues. The data originate from a study of cytomegalovirus exposure and HLA in healthy donors. Use of 60 Vbeta and 13 Jbeta primers characterized the PCR. Clones were sequenced by immunoSEQ multiplex PCR, and TCRdb holds only the in-frame ones, with some missing. Of about 43,000 clones in the sample, 63% were seen once. Sequencing was done on a sample of PBMCs. V usage is TRBV27 and J usage is TRBJ2-3, with 8 bases matching TRBD2. The TCR originated in a man aged 55-75 years in good health and CMV-seropositive. The CDR3 coding sequence is TGTGCCAGCAGTTTATCCGGGACTAGAGATACGCAGTATTTT. Translated, it gives CASSLSGTRDTQYF.